This T cell receptor beta chain originates from a study of tissue T cells after allogeneic stem cell transplantation. CDR1 and CDR2 (germline): NNHNN, SYGAGS (reference sequence). The CDR3 runs to 12 residues. V lost 0 bases and J 3 bases, leaving 4 bases between the germline ends. In regard to this clone: Its antigen is unidentified. Each gene name is a mouse one. Read coverage stops 1 residue before the CDR3 terminus; the germline J gene supplies the remainder.

Clones were sequenced by immunoSEQ multiplex PCR, and TCRdb holds only the in-frame ones, with some missing. Counted here are some 48,000 clones, 73% occurring once; the ten biggest clones make up about 0.7%. Study-level findings and limits: In patients and mice, blood and spleen missed much of tissue repertoire. Which tissue TCRs were alloreactive or antigen-specific was not determined. Some clones might be persisting host cells.

The chain is built from TRBV13-2 and TRBJ2-7; no reliable D call. This TCR derives from a pool of C57BL/6 mice in good health. Sequenced input: sorted cells pooled from one or two spleens. Incomplete CDR3 DNA: TGTGCCAGCGGTGATGAGGACTATGAACAGTAC. It translates to CASGDEDYEQY. The whole CDR3 sequence reads CASGDEDYEQYF.